What follows is one T cell receptor (beta chain) and its context. The read halts 3 residues ahead of the CDR3 end, with the missing end drawn from the germline J gene. The data originate from a study of T cells in women clearing cervical HPV infection. The table came from immunoSEQ multiplex PCR; TCRdb's copy has only in-frame clones and leaves some out. Here the sample table reports approximately 52,000 clones. The ends lost 4 bases at V and 8 bases at J; junction bases unmatched: 7. The CDR3 loop spans 14 amino acids. The germline V gene has CDR1 SEHNR and CDR2 FQNEAQ (reference sequence). The source of this sequence is a woman aged 18 to 75 with a cervical HPV16 infection that either progressed to CIN3+ or cleared (not recorded which). The specimen sequenced was blood buffy coat. The rearrangement joins TRBV7-9 to TRBJ2-1, with TRBD1 matching over 8 bases. CDR3 sequence reads: CASSSPTGGYEQFF. The DNA read from the CDR3 is TGTGCCAGCAGCTCACCAACAGGGGGATATGAG.